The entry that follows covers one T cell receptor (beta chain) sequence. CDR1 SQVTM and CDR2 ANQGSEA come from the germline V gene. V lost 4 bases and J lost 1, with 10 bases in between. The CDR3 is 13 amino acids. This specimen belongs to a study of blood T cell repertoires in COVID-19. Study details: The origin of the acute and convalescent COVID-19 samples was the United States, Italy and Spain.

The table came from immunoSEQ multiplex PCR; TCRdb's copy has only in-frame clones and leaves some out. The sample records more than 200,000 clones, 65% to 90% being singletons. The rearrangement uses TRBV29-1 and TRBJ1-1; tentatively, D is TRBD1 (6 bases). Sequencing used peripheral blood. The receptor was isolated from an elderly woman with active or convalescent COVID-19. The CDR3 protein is CSVASQGNTEAFF. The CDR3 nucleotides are TGCAGCGTTGCCTCACAGGGGAACACTGAAGCTTTCTTT.